What follows is one T cell receptor (beta chain) and its context. The intended depth for sequencing was 1 in 200,000 to 1 in 1 million T cells. Clones were sequenced by immunoSEQ multiplex PCR, and TCRdb holds only the in-frame ones, with some missing. The table has about 160,000 clones, over 65% seen once. The record originates from a study of cytotoxic CD8 clonotypes in ibrutinib-treated CLL. Study details: When averaged across all of the samples, the counts came to approximately 250,000 productive templates and 94,082 productive rearrangements.

The material sequenced was PBMCs, taken after 12 months of ibrutinib treatment. The receptor was isolated from a human donor with chronic lymphocytic leukemia.

CDR3 nucleotides: TGTGCCAGCGCCCGGGGACAGGGGGCAGATACGCAGTATTTT. Protein product: CASARGQGADTQYF. The chain carries TRBV7-2 and TRBJ2-3, with 11 bases lining up with TRBD1. CDR3 length: 14 residues. CDR1 and CDR2 from the germline V gene are SGHTA and FQGNSA. J was trimmed by 4 bases and V by 8 bases; bases with no gene match: 5.